Presented here are 10 T cell receptor beta chains from one specimen sequenced in a study of PD-1 blockade in classical Hodgkin lymphoma (dated by TCRdb to about 2020). The time point label here, explained by the study, means: newly diagnosed, previously untreated cHL patient sample. Magnetic negative selection with a Miltenyi CD4+ T cell isolation kit was used to purify CD4+ T cells from thawed PBMCs. Library construction relied on the immunoSEQ multiplex PCR assay. TCRdb's version of the immuneACCESS table is confined to in-frame rearrangements and falls short of the full clone set. An unresolved V gene accounts for under half of the shortfall where checked; the remainder is of unknown origin. The sample table contains approximately 35,000 clones; only one count was recorded for about 89% of them. Around 0.21% of the sample is held by the ten biggest clonotypes. Sequencing was performed on CD4+ T cells from blood. The source is a human donor with classical Hodgkin lymphoma.

The rearrangement joins TRBV30 to TRBJ1-3; unclear D gene. CDR3 length: 13 amino acids. Germline CDR1 GTSNPN, CDR2 SVGIG (reference sequence). The germline V and J ends were trimmed by 0 bases and 4 bases, with 7 bases remaining between them. This CDR3 is CAWSVILGNTIYF. The CDR3 coding sequence is TGTGCCTGGAGTGTAATCCTCGGAAACACCATATATTTT.

The count of this clone is one. The V and J genes are TRBV6-4 and TRBJ2-1, with D perhaps TRBD2 (5 bases). The CDR3 runs 16 residues. From germline, CDR1 is MRHNA and CDR2 SNTAGT. Trimming took 6 bases from V and 8 from J, leaving 23 bases between them. As DNA, the CDR3 is TGTGCCAGCAGCCAATTGACCCCACCGGGGTCGTATGAGCAGTTCTTC. It yields the protein CASSQLTPPGSYEQFF.

This chain connects TRBV19 to TRBJ2-7; 9 nucleotides agree with TRBD2. Germline CDR1 LNHDA, CDR2 SQIVND (reference sequence). The CDR3 spans 16 residues. The J segment lost 0 bases and the V segment lost 2 bases, leaving 5 bases of the junction unmatched. DNA for the CDR3: TGTGCCAGTAGTATATCAACGGGACTAGCCTCCTACGAGCAGTACTTC. It yields the protein CASSISTGLASYEQYF.

The chain recombines TRBV5-1 with TRBJ1-3; D is uncertain. V was clipped by 0 bases and J by 0 bases, with 13 bases between them. The CDR3 has 17 amino acids. The germline V gene has CDR1 SGHRS and CDR2 YFSETQ. As DNA, the CDR3 is TGCGCCAGCAGCTTGGGGAATGGAGGGTACTCTGGAAACACCATATATTTT. Its translation: CASSLGNGGYSGNTIYF.

The chain couples TRBV4-1 to TRBJ2-2; 7 positions match TRBD1. With 8 bases clipped from V and 1 base from J, the junction kept 13 bases outside the gene matches. Germline loops: CDR1 MGHRA, CDR2 YSYEKL. The CDR3 contains 17 residues. The CDR3, as DNA: TGCGCCAGCGGTCGGGGCAGGGGGACGTTGAACACCGGGGAGCTGTTTTTT. Protein product: CASGRGRGTLNTGELFF.

The chain recombines TRBV2 with TRBJ1-5, with D maybe TRBD1 (5 bases). The CDR3 is made up of 16 amino acids. Trimming took 8 bases from V and 4 from J, leaving 21 bases between them. CDR1 and CDR2 from the germline V gene are SNHLY and FYNNEI. The CDR3 reads CASVFEAGRLNQPQHF. CDR3 coding DNA: TGTGCCAGCGTGTTCGAGGCAGGGAGGCTAAATCAGCCCCAGCATTTT.

This clone was counted once. The chain recombines TRBV6-1 with TRBJ1-4, with a possible D match to TRBD1 (5 bases). The germline V gene has CDR1 MNHNS and CDR2 SASEGT. This CDR3 region has 15 residues. V was shortened by 1 base and J by 4 bases, with 10 bases between the two germline ends. CDR3 residues: CASSEGGRGNEKLFF. Written as DNA, the CDR3 is TGTGCCAGCAGTGAAGGGGGGAGAGGTAATGAAAAACTGTTTTTT.

The rearrangement uses TRBV25-1 and TRBJ1-1; D uncertain. Germline assignment: CDR1 MGHDK and CDR2 SYGVNS. With 6 bases removed from V and 0 bases from J, the gap between germline ends came to 5 bases. The CDR3 has 12 amino acids. The CDR3 region has the DNA TGTGCCAGCAGAAGGCTGAACACTGAAGCTTTCTTT. Protein sequence: CASRRLNTEAFF.

The chain couples TRBV11-3 to TRBJ2-2; the match to TRBD1 covers 9 bases. CDR1 is SGHNT, CDR2 YENEEA, per germline. The CDR3 spans 15 residues. V gave up 5 bases and J gave up 2 bases; unmatched junction bases: 3. The CDR3 region has the DNA TGTGCCAGCAGCCCACAGGGGGCCAACACCGGGGAGCTGTTTTTT. It yields the protein CASSPQGANTGELFF.

This chain links TRBV5-1 with TRBJ1-2; perhaps TRBD1 as D (5 bases). Germline assignment: CDR1 SGHRS and CDR2 YFSETQ. Trimming took 0 bases from V and 7 from J, leaving 10 bases between them. This CDR3 has 13 amino acids. In DNA, the CDR3 is TGCGCCAGCAGCTTGGCAGGGTATAGTGGCTACACCTTC. Translation: CASSLAGYSGYTF.